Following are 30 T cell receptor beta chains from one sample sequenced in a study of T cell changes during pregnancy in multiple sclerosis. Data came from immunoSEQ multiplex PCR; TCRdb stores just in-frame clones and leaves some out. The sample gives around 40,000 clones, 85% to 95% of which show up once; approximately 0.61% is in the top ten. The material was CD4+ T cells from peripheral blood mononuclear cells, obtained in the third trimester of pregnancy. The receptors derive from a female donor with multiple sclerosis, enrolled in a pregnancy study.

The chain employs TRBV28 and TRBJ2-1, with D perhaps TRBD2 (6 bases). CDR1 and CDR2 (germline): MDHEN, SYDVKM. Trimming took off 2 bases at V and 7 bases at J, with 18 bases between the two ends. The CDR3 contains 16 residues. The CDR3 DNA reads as TGTGCCAGCAGTTTAGGTGGTTACGGGAGAGGTAATGAGCAGTTCTTC. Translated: CASSLGGYGRGNEQFF.

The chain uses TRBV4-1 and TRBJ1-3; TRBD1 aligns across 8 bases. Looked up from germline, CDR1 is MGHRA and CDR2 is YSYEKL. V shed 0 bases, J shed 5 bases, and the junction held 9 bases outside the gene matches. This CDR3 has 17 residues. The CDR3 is CASSQDQSGGLRNTIYF. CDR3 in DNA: TGCGCCAGCAGCCAAGATCAGTCAGGGGGCTTAAGAAACACCATATATTTT.

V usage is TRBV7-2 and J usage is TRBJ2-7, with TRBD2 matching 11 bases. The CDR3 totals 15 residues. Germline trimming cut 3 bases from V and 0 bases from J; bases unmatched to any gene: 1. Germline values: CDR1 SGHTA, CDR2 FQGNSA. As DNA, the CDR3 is TGTGCCAGCAGCTTGGGACTAGCGGCCTCCTACGAGCAGTACTTC. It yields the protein CASSLGLAASYEQYF.

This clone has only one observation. This chain's CDR3 is CASSPPQRGRRELFF. The DNA for the CDR3 is TGTGCCAGCTCACCACCCCAGCGGGGGAGAAGGGAGCTGTTTTTT. The V gene is TRBV18, the J gene TRBJ2-2; 8 bases map to TRBD2. V was pared by 0 bases and J by 9 bases, with 6 bases of the junction left unmatched. The CDR3 is 15 amino acids. Germline CDR1 reads KGHSH; CDR2 reads LQKENI.

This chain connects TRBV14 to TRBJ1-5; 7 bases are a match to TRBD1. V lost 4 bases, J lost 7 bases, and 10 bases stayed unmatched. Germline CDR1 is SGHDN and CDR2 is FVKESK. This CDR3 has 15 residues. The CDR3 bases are TGTGCCAGCAGCCGACAGGGCCGCAAGGGACAGCCCCAGCATTTT. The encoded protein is CASSRQGRKGQPQHF.

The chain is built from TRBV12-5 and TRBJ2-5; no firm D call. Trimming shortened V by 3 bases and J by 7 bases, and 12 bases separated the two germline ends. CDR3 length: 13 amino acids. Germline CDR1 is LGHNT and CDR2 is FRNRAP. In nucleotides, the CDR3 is TGTGCTAGTGGTTTTAGTTCCCCCGCGACCCAGTACTTC. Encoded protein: CASGFSSPATQYF.

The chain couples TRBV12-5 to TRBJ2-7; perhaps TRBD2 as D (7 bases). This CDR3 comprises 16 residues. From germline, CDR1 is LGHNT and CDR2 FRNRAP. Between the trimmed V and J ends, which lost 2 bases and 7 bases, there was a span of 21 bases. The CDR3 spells CASGLLGGGTHREQYF. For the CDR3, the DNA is TGTGCTAGTGGTTTGCTTGGGGGAGGGACACACAGGGAGCAGTACTTC.

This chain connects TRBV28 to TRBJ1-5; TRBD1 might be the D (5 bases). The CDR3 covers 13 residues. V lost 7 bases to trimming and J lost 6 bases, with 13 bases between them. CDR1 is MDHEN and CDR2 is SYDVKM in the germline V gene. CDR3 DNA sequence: TGTGCCAGCAATGATCAGGGCTTTCAGCCCCAGCATTTT. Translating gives CASNDQGFQPQHF.

DNA for the CDR3: TGTGCCAGTAGCTCTGGGACAGGGGCAGATACGCAGTATTTT. It is translated as CASSSGTGADTQYF. V usage is TRBV19 and J usage is TRBJ2-3; TRBD1 matches 10 bases. Per the germline V gene, CDR1 is LNHDA and CDR2 is SQIVND (reference sequence). V lost 6 bases and J lost 4; bases outside the gene matches: 4. The CDR3 length is 14 residues.

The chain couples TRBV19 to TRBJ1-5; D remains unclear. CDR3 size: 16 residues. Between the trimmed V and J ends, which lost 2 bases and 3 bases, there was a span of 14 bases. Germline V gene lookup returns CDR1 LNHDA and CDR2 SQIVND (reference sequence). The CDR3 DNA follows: TGTGCCAGTAGTATAATACGGACTGCCCTCAATCAGCCCCAGCATTTT. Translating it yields CASSIIRTALNQPQHF.

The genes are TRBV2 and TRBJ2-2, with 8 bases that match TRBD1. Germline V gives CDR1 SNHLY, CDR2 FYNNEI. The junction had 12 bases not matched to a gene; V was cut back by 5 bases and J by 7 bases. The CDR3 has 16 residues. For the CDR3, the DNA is TGTGCCAGCAGTCGCATCACAGGGGGAGAAGGCGGGGAGCTGTTTTTT. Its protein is CASSRITGGEGGELFF.

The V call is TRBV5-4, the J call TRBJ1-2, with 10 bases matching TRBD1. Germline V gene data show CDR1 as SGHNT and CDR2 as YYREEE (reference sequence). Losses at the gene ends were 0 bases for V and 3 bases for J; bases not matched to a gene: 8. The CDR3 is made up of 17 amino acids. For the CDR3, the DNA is TGTGCCAGCAGCTTGGAGCAGGCGGGACAGGGGTACTATGGCTACACCTTC. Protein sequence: CASSLEQAGQGYYGYTF.

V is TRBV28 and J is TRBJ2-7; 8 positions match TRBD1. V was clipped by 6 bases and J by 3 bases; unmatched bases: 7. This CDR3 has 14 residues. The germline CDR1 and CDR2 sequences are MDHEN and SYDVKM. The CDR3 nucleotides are TGTGCCAGCAGCCCCCGACAGGGGAACTACGAGCAGTACTTC. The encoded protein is CASSPRQGNYEQYF.

The CDR3 nucleotides read TGTGCCAGCAGTTTACTGGGTTGGAGGGGGCCGCCCCACTACGAGCAGTACTTC. The encoded protein is CASSLLGWRGPPHYEQYF. The genes are TRBV28 and TRBJ2-7, with D perhaps matching TRBD1 (7 bases). V dropped 2 bases and J dropped 3 bases, with 23 bases sitting between them. The CDR3 spans 18 residues. The germline CDR1 and CDR2 sequences are MDHEN and SYDVKM.

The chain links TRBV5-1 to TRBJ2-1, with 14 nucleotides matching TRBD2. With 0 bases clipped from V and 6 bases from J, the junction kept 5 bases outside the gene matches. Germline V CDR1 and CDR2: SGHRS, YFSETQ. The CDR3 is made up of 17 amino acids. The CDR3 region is CASSLGRTSGGSNEQFF. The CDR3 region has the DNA TGCGCCAGCAGCTTGGGACGGACTAGCGGGGGGAGCAATGAGCAGTTCTTC.

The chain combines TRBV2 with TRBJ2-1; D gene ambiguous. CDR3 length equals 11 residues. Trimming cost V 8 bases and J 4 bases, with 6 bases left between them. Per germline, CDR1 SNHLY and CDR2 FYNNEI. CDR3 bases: TGTGCCAGCCGGAGTTACAATGAGCAGTTCTTC. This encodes CASRSYNEQFF. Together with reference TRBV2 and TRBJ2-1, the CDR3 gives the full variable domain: EPEVTQTPSHQVTQMGQEVILRCVPISNHLYFYWYRQILGQKVEFLVSFYNNEISEKSEIFDDQFSVERPDGSNFTLKIRSTKLEDSAMYFCASRSYNEQFFGPGTRLTVL.

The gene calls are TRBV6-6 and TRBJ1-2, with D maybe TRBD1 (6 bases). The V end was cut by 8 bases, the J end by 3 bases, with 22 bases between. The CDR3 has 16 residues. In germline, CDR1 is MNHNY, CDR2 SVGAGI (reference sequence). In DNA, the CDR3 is TGTGCCAGCGGGGGTTATGGGGGCGAACGCTACTATGGCTACACCTTC. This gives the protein CASGGYGGERYYGYTF.

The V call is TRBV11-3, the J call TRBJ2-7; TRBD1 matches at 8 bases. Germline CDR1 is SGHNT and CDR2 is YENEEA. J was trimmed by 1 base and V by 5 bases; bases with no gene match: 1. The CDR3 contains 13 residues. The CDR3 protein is CASSGQGSYEQYF. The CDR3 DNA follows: TGTGCCAGCAGCGGACAGGGATCCTACGAGCAGTACTTC.

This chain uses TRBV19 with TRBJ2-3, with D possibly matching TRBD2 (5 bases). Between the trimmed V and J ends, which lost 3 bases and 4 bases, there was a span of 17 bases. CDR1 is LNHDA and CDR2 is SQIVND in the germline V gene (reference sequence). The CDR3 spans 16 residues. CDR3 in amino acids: CASSISLAKYADTQYF. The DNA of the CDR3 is TGTGCCAGTAGTATTAGCCTAGCCAAATACGCAGATACGCAGTATTTT.

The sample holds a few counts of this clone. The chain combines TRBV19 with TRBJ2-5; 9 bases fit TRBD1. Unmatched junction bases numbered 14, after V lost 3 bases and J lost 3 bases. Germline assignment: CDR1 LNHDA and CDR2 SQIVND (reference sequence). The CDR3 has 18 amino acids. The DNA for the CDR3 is TGTGCCAGTAGTATGGACGGTGTATCAGGGACAGGGAAAGAGACCCAGTACTTC. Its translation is CASSMDGVSGTGKETQYF.

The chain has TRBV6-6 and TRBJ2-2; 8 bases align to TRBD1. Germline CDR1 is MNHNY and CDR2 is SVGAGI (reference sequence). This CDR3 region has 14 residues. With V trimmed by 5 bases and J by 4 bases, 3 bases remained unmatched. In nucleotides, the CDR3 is TGTGCCAGCAGTGCAACAGGGGGCACCGGGGAGCTGTTTTTT. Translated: CASSATGGTGELFF.

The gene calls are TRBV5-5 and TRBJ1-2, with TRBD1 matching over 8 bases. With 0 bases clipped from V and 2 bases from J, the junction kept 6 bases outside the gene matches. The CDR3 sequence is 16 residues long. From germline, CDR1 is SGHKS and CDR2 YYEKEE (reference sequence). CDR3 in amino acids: CASSLAAGGTNYGYTF. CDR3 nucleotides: TGTGCCAGCAGCTTGGCGGCAGGGGGCACGAACTATGGCTACACCTTC.

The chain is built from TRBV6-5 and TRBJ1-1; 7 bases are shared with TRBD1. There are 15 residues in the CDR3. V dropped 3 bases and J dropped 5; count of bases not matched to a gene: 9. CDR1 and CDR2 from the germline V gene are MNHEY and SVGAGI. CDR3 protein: CASSYGQGVGTEAFF. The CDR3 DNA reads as TGTGCCAGCAGTTATGGGCAGGGGGTTGGTACTGAAGCTTTCTTT.

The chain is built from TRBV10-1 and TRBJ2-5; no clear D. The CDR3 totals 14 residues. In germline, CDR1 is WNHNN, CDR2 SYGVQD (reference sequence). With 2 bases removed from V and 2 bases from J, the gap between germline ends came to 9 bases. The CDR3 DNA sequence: TGCGCCAGCAGTGAGGACTCGAGTCAAGAGACCCAGTACTTC. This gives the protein CASSEDSSQETQYF.

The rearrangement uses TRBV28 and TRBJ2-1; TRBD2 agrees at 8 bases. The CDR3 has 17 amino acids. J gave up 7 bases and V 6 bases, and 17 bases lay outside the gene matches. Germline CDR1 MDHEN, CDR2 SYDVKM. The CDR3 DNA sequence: TGTGCCAGCAGACCACTAGCGGTGCGAGGGCGTGCGAATGAGCAGTTCTTC. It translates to CASRPLAVRGRANEQFF. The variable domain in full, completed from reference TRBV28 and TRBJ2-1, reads DVKVTQSSRYLVKRTGEKVFLECVQDMDHENMFWYRQDPGLGLRLIYFSYDVKMKEKGDIPEGYSVSREKKERFSLILESASTNQTSMYLCASRPLAVRGRANEQFFGPGTRLTVL.

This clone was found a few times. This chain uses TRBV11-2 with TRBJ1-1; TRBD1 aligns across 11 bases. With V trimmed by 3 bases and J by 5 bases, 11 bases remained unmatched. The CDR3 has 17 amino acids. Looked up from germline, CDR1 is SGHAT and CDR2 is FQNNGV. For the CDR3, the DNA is TGTGCCAGCAGCTTTACCCGGACAGGGGGCTTGGTGACTGAAGCTTTCTTT. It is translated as CASSFTRTGGLVTEAFF.

CDR3 sequence reads: CASRDRGDEKLFF. CDR3 DNA sequence: TGTGCCAGCCGGGACAGGGGGGATGAAAAACTGTTTTTT. This chain uses TRBV6-5 with TRBJ1-4; 11 positions agree with TRBD1. Germline V lookup: CDR1 MNHEY, CDR2 SVGAGI. The CDR3 is made up of 13 amino acids. V lost 8 bases, J lost 6 bases, and 2 bases stayed unmatched.

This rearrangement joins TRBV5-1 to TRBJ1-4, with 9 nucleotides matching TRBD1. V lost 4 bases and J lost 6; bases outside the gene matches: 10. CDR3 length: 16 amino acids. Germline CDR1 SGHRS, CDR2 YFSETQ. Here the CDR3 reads CASSRGRGQGDEKLFF. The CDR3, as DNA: TGCGCCAGCAGCAGGGGTCGGGGACAGGGCGATGAAAAACTGTTTTTT.

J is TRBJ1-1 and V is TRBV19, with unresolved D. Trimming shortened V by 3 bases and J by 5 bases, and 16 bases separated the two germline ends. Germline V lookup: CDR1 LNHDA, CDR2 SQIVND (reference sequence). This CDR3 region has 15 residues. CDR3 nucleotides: TGTGCCAGTAGTATCTCAGGCAGGCAATCTACTGAAGCTTTCTTT. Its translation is CASSISGRQSTEAFF. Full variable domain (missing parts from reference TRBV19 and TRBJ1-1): DGGITQSPKYLFRKEGQNVTLSCEQNLNHDAMYWYRQDPGQGLRLIYYSQIVNDFQKGDIAEGYSVSREKKESFPLTVTSAQKNPTAFYLCASSISGRQSTEAFFGQGTRLTVV.

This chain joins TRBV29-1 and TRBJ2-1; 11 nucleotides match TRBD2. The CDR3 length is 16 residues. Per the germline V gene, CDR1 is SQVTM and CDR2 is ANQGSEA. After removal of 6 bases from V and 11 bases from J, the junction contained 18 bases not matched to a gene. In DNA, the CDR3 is TGCAGCGTAGACTCCGTAACTAGCGGGAGAGGGAAGAAGCAGTTCTTC. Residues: CSVDSVTSGRGKKQFF.